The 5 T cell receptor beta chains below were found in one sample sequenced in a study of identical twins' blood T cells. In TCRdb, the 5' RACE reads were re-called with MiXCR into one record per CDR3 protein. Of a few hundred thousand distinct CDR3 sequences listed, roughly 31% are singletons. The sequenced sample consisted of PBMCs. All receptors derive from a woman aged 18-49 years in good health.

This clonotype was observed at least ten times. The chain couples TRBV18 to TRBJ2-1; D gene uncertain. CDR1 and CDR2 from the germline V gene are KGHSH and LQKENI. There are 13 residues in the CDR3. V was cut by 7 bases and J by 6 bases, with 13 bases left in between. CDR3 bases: TGTGCCAGCTTCTATGAAACGGGCAATGAGCAGTTCTTC. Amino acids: CASFYETGNEQFF.

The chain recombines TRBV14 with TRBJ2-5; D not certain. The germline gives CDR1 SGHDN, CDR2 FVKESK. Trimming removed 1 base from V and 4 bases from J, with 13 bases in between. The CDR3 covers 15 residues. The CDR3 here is CASSQARSYGETQYF. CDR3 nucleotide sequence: TGTGCCAGCAGCCAAGCGCGAAGTTATGGAGAGACCCAGTACTTC.

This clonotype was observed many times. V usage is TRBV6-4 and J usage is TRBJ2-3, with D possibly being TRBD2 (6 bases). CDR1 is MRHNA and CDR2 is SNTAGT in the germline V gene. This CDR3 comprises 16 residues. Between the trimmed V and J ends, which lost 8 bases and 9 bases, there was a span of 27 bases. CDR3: CASSLGLGTPVFTQYF. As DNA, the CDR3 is TGTGCCAGCTCACTAGGGCTGGGGACTCCAGTCTTCACGCAGTATTTT.

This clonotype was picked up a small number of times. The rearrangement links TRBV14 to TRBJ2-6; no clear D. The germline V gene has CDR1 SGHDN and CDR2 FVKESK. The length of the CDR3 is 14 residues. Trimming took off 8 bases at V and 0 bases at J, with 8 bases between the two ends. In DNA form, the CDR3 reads TGTGCCAGCTGTCACCACTCTGGGGCCAACGTCCTGACTTTC. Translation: CASCHHSGANVLTF.

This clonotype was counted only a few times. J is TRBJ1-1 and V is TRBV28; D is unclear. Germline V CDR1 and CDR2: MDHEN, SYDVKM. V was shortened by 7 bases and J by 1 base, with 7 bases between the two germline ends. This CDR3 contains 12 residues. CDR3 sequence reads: CASNPGNTEAFF. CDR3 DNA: TGTGCCAGCAACCCGGGGAACACTGAAGCTTTCTTT.